A selection of T cell receptor beta chains follows, all from one sample in a study of T-cell memory formation after mild COVID-19. Via MiXCR, TCRdb re-called the 5' RACE reads, giving one row per CDR3 protein. The sample shows roughly 450,000 distinct CDR3 sequences, 18% of them seen only once. The sample was PBMCs or a T cell subset sorted from them (not recorded which). Receptors originate from an adult woman who had mild COVID-19 (a few samples of this study predate the infection). Cell type and time point are not known. Both conserved end residues are part of each CDR3. Fields, in order: CDR3 DNA, CDR3 protein, J gene, V gene, D gene, clone size. A D gene is named only where the DNA matches it firmly. Rows give clone size only sometimes, using once, few, many, or a class for an expanded clone.

CDR3 DNA: TGTGCCAGCAGTTCGGCCTCTGGCGTAGGCACCGGGGAGCTGTTTTTT
CDR3 protein: CASSSASGVGTGELFF
J gene: TRBJ2-2
V gene: TRBV12-3/TRBV12-4
D gene: -
clone size: -

CDR3 DNA: TGCAGTGCTAGACGAGTACAGCGACAAGAGACCCAGTACTTC
CDR3 protein: CSARRVQRQETQYF
J gene: TRBJ2-5
V gene: TRBV20-1
D gene: -
clone size: -

CDR3 DNA: TGTGCCAGCAGCTTGGTCCGTCGGCCGCTTGTCACGCAGTATTTT
CDR3 protein: CASSLVRRPLVTQYF
J gene: TRBJ2-3
V gene: TRBV5-6
D gene: -
clone size: -

CDR3 DNA: TGTGCCACCAGTGCTCTGACAGGGGACACCGGGGAGCTGTTTTTT
CDR3 protein: CATSALTGDTGELFF
J gene: TRBJ2-2
V gene: TRBV24-1
D gene: TRBD1
clone size: few

CDR3 DNA: TGTGCCAGCAGCCCTCACGGGACTCTGGACGAGCAGTACTTC
CDR3 protein: CASSPHGTLDEQYF
J gene: TRBJ2-7
V gene: TRBV9
D gene: -
clone size: -

CDR3 DNA: TGCAGTGCTAGAGCCCCCCGAAAGAGCTCCTACGAGCAGTACTTC
CDR3 protein: CSARAPRKSSYEQYF
J gene: TRBJ2-7
V gene: TRBV20-1
D gene: -
clone size: few

CDR3 DNA: TGCGCCAGCAGGGGGAGGGATGGCAGCGAGCAGTTCTTC
CDR3 protein: CASRGRDGSEQFF
J gene: TRBJ2-1
V gene: TRBV5-1
D gene: TRBD2
clone size: -

CDR3 DNA: TGCGCCAGCAGCCAAGTGTCCTCAGGGTCCTACAATGAGCAGTTCTTC
CDR3 protein: CASSQVSSGSYNEQFF
J gene: TRBJ2-1
V gene: TRBV4-3
D gene: -
clone size: few

CDR3 DNA: TGTGCCACCAGTGAGGGACCGGGACAGAACTACGAGCAGTACTTC
CDR3 protein: CATSEGPGQNYEQYF
J gene: TRBJ2-7
V gene: TRBV24-1
D gene: TRBD1
clone size: few

CDR3 DNA: TGTGCCAGCAGTACCGGGAGAAACAATGAGCAGTTCTTC
CDR3 protein: CASSTGRNNEQFF
J gene: TRBJ2-1
V gene: TRBV2
D gene: -
clone size: once

CDR3 DNA: TGTGCCAGCAGCTGGGCAGGGGGACTCGAGCAGTACTTC
CDR3 protein: CASSWAGGLEQYF
J gene: TRBJ2-7
V gene: TRBV11-1
D gene: -
clone size: -

CDR3 DNA: TGTGCCAGCAGTCTCAACCTAGACAGGGTTCAGTACGAGCAGTACTTC
CDR3 protein: CASSLNLDRVQYEQYF
J gene: TRBJ2-7
V gene: TRBV27
D gene: TRBD1
clone size: -

CDR3 DNA: TGCAGCGTCAAGACTAGACTGGAGACCCAGTACTTC
CDR3 protein: CSVKTRLETQYF
J gene: TRBJ2-5
V gene: TRBV29-1
D gene: -
clone size: many

CDR3 DNA: TGCAGCGTTGAAATCCCCGTGGGTGAAATCGTGGGAAGGTCTATAGGCGAGCAGTACTTC
CDR3 protein: CSVEIPVGEIVGRSIGEQYF
J gene: TRBJ2-7
V gene: TRBV29-1
D gene: -
clone size: few

CDR3 DNA: TGTGCCAGCAGCTTGACTAGCGGGGGGACTAGCACAGATACGCAGTATTTT
CDR3 protein: CASSLTSGGTSTDTQYF
J gene: TRBJ2-3
V gene: TRBV5-6
D gene: TRBD2
clone size: many

CDR3 DNA: TGTGCCAGCAGTCCTAAGGCGCGAGGCTACACCTTC
CDR3 protein: CASSPKARGYTF
J gene: TRBJ1-2
V gene: TRBV6-5
D gene: -
clone size: -

CDR3 DNA: TGTGCCAGCAGCTTTCAGGTTCTCACCCTCCACTTT
CDR3 protein: CASSFQVLTLHF
J gene: TRBJ1-6
V gene: TRBV2
D gene: -
clone size: -

CDR3 DNA: TGCAGTGCCGCCCACGTAGGGAAGCAGTACTTC
CDR3 protein: CSAAHVGKQYF
J gene: TRBJ2-7
V gene: TRBV20-1
D gene: -
clone size: many

CDR3 DNA: TGTGCCAGCAGCCAAGCTAGAGGTACAAGCGGGTCAACCACAGATACGCAGTATTTT
CDR3 protein: CASSQARGTSGSTTDTQYF
J gene: TRBJ2-3
V gene: TRBV14
D gene: -
clone size: -

CDR3 DNA: TGCGCCAGCAGCTTGAGGACAGGGGAGGACTCACCCCTCCACTTT
CDR3 protein: CASSLRTGEDSPLHF
J gene: TRBJ1-6
V gene: TRBV5-1
D gene: TRBD1
clone size: few

CDR3 DNA: TGCAGTGCCCGAAGTAGGGACAATGGTCCTGCAACTAATGAAAAACTGTTTTTT
CDR3 protein: CSARSRDNGPATNEKLFF
J gene: TRBJ1-4
V gene: TRBV20-1
D gene: -
clone size: once

CDR3 DNA: TGTGCCAGCAACCTGCTAGGGGGTGGGGCCAACGTCCTGACTTTC
CDR3 protein: CASNLLGGGANVLTF
J gene: TRBJ2-6
V gene: TRBV7-2
D gene: -
clone size: -

CDR3 DNA: TGTGCCAGCTCACCACCTAGGGGGGGCCTTTTCTTGACGCAGTATTTT
CDR3 protein: CASSPPRGGLFLTQYF
J gene: TRBJ2-3
V gene: TRBV18
D gene: -
clone size: few

CDR3 DNA: TGCGCCAGCAGCCAACCCGGACAGGCCCAAGAGACCCAGTACTTC
CDR3 protein: CASSQPGQAQETQYF
J gene: TRBJ2-5
V gene: TRBV4-3
D gene: TRBD1
clone size: -